This T cell receptor beta chain was profiled in a study of cytomegalovirus exposure and HLA in healthy donors. Regarding the study as a whole: Testing in vitro showed a few CMV-associated chains specific for CMV antigens. Altogether, 164 TCR beta chains were recorded as cytomegalovirus-associated. In a later analysis, first-cohort TCR clusters were found to tend to co-occur in the roughly 120 validation repertoires.

V lost 2 bases and J 5 bases, leaving 9 bases between the germline ends. Germline CDR1 MNHEY, CDR2 SMNVEV (reference sequence). The CDR3 has 13 residues. With regard to this clone: As yet, its antigen is unknown.

Method: immunoSEQ multiplex PCR; TCRdb's copy keeps in-frame clones and lacks some. The table shows approximately 150,000 clones, with around nine tenths occurring only once. This clonotype was sampled from a man younger than 30 in good health and CMV-seropositive. V is TRBV27 and J is TRBJ1-2; D possibly corresponds to TRBD1 (5 bases). Sequencing used PBMCs. The CDR3 here is CASSLAAGYGYTF. CDR3 nucleotide sequence: TGTGCCAGCAGTTTAGCGGCAGGGTATGGCTACACCTTC.